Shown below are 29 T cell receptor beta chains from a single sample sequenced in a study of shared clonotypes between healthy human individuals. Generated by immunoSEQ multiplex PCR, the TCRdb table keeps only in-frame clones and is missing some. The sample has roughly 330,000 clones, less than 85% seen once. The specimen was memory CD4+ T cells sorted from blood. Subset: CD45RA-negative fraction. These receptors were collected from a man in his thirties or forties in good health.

The CDR3 DNA reads as TGTGCCTCCCCAGGACAGGGATCCTATGGCTACACCTTC. Residues: CASPGQGSYGYTF. The V gene is TRBV30, the J gene TRBJ1-2; TRBD1 aligns across 8 bases. V shed 7 bases and J 4 bases; nucleotides not matched to a gene: 8. Per the germline V gene, CDR1 is GTSNPN and CDR2 is SVGIG (reference sequence). This CDR3 is built from 13 residues.

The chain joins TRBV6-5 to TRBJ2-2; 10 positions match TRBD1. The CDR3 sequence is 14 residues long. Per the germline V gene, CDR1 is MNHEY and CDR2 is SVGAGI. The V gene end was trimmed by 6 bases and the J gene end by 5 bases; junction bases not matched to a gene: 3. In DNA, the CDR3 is TGTGCCAGCAGACCGGGACAGGGGACCGGGGAGCTGTTTTTT. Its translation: CASRPGQGTGELFF.

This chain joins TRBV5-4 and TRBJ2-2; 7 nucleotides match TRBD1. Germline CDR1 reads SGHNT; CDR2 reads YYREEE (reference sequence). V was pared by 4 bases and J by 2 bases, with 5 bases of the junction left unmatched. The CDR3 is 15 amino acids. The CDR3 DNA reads TGTGCCAGCAGCCCAGGGGGAATTAACACCGGGGAGCTGTTTTTT. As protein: CASSPGGINTGELFF. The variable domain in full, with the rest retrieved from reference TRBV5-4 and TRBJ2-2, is ETGVTQSPTHLIKTRGQQVTLRCSSQSGHNTVSWYQQALGQGPQFIFQYYREEENGRGNFPPRFSGLQFPNYSSELNVNALELDDSALYLCASSPGGINTGELFFGEGSRLTVL.

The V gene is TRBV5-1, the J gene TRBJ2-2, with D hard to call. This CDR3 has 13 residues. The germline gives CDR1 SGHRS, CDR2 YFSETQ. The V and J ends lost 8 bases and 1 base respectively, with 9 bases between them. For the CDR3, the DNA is TGCGCCAGTCATCTAGAGAACACCGGGGAGCTGTTTTTT. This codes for CASHLENTGELFF.

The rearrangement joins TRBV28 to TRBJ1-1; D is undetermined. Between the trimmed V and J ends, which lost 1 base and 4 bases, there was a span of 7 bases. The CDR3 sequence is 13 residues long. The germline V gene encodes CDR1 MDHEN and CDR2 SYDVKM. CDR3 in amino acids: CASSLSRVTEAFF. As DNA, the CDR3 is TGTGCCAGCAGTTTATCAAGGGTCACTGAAGCTTTCTTT. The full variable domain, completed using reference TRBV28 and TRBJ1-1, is DVKVTQSSRYLVKRTGEKVFLECVQDMDHENMFWYRQDPGLGLRLIYFSYDVKMKEKGDIPEGYSVSREKKERFSLILESASTNQTSMYLCASSLSRVTEAFFGQGTRLTVV.

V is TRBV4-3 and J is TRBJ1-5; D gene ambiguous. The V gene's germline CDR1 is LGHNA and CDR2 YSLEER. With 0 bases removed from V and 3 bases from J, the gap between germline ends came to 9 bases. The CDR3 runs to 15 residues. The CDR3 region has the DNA TGCGCCAGCAGCCAAGAGATGGCCCACAATCAGCCCCAGCATTTT. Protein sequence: CASSQEMAHNQPQHF.

The chain's CDR3 is CASGKRTVTYEQYF. The CDR3 DNA reads TGTGCCAGCGGTAAAAGGACAGTAACCTACGAGCAGTACTTC. The chain joins TRBV6-5 to TRBJ2-7, with a possible D match to TRBD1 (6 bases). The CDR3 is 14 residues long. The germline gives CDR1 MNHEY, CDR2 SVGAGI. V dropped 8 bases and J dropped 2 bases, with 16 bases sitting between them.

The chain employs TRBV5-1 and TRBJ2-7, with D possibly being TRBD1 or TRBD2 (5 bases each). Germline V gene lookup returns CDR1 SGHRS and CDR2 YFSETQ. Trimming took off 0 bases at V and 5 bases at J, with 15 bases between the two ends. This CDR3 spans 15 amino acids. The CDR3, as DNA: TGCGCCAGCAGCTTGGGCGGCTTCGGGGCCGACGAGCAGTACTTC. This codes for CASSLGGFGADEQYF.

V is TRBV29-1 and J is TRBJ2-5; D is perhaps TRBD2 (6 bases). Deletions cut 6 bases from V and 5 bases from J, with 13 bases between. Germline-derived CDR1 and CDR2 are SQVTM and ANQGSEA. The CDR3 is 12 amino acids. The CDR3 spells CSVSEGSETQYF. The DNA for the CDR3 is TGCAGCGTATCGGAGGGTTCGGAGACCCAGTACTTC.

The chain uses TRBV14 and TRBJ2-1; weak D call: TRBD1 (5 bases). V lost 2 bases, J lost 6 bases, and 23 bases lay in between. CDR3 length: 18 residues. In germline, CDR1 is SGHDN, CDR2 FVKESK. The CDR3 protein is CASSQLGQYNRQTNEQFF. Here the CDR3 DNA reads TGTGCCAGCAGCCAACTAGGACAATACAACCGTCAAACCAATGAGCAGTTCTTC.

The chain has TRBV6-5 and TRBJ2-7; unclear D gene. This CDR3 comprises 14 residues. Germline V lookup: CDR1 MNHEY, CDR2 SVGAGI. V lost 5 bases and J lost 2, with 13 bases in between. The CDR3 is CASSTQVGTYEQYF. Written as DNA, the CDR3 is TGTGCCAGCAGTACGCAGGTGGGAACCTACGAGCAGTACTTC.

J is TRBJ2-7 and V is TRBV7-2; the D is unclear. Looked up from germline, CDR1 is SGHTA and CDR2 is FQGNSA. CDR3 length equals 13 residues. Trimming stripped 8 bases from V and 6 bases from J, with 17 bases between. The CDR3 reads CASSSTIRTEQYF. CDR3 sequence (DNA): TGTGCCAGCTCAAGTACGATTCGGACCGAGCAGTACTTC.

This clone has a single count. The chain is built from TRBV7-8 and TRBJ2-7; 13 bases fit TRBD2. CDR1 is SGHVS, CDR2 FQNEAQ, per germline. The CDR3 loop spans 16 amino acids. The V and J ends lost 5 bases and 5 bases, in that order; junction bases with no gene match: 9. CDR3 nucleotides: TGTGCCAGCAGCATCCGGACTAGCGGGGGATTAAACGAGCAGTACTTC. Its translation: CASSIRTSGGLNEQYF.

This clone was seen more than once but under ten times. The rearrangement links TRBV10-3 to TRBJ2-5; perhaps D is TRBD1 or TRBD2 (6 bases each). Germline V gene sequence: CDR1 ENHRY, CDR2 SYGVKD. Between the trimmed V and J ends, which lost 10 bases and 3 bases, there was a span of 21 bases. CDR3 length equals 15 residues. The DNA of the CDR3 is TGTGCCACGAACTCAGGACGGGGGCGCGAAGAGACCCAGTACTTC. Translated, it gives CATNSGRGREETQYF.

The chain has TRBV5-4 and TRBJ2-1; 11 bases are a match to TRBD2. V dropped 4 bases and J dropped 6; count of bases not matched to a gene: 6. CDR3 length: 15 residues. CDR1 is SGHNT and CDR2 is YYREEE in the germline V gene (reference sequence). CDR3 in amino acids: CASSRLAGKINEQFF. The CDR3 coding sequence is TGTGCCAGCAGCAGACTAGCGGGAAAGATCAATGAGCAGTTCTTC.

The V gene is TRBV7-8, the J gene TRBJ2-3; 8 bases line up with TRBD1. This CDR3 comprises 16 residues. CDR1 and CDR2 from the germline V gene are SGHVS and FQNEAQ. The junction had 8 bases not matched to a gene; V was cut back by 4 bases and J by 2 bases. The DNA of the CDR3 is TGTGCCAGCAGCTCCCCCCGGGACAGGCACACAGATACGCAGTATTTT. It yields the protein CASSSPRDRHTDTQYF. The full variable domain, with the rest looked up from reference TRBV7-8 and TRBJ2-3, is GAGVSQSPRYKVAKRGQDVALRCDPISGHVSLFWYQQALGQGPEFLTYFQNEAQLDKSGLPSDRFFAERPEGSVSTLKIQRTQQEDSAVYLCASSSPRDRHTDTQYFGPGTRLTVL.

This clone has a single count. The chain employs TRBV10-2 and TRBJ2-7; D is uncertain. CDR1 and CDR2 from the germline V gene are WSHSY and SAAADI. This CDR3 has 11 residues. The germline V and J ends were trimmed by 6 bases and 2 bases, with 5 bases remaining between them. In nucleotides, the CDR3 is TGCGCCAGCAGCGCCGCCTACGAGCAGTACTTC. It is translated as CASSAAYEQYF.

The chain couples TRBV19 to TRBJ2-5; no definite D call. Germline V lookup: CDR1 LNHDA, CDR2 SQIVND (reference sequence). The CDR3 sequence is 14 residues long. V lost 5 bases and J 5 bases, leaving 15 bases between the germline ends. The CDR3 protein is CASSSRSFGETQYF. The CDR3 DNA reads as TGTGCCAGTAGTTCCCGCAGCTTCGGGGAGACCCAGTACTTC.

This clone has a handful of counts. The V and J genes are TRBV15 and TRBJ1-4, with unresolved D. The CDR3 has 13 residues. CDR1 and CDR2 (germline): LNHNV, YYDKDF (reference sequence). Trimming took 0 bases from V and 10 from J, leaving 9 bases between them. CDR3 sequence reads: CATSRDFSGKLFF. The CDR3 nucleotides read TGTGCCACCAGCAGAGATTTCTCCGGAAAACTGTTTTTT.

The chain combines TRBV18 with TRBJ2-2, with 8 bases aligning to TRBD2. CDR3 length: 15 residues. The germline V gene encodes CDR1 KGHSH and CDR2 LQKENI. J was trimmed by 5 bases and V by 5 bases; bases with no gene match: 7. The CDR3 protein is CASSESGSLTGELFF. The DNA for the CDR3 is TGTGCCAGCTCAGAAAGCGGGAGTTTGACCGGGGAGCTGTTTTTT.

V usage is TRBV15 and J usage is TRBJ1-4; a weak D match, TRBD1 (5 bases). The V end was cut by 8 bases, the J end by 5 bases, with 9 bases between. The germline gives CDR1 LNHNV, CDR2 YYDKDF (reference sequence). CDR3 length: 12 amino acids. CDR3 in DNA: TGTGCCACCCGACGGGGCAATGAAAAACTGTTTTTT. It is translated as CATRRGNEKLFF.

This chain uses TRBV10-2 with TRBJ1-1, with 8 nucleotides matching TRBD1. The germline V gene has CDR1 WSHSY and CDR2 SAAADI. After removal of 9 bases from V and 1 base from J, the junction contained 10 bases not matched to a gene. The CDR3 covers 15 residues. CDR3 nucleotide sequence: TGCGCCAGTTCCGGACAGGGCCCAGAGAACACTGAAGCTTTCTTT. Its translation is CASSGQGPENTEAFF.

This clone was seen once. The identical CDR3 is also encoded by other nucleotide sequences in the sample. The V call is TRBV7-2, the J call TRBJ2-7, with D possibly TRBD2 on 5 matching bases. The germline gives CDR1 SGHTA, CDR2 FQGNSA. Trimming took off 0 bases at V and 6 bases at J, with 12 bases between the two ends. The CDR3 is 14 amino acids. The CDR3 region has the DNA TGTGCCAGCAGCTTAGCGTTCAGAGGGAGCGAGCAGTACTTC. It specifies CASSLAFRGSEQYF. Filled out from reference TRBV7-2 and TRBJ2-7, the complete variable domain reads GAGVSQSPSNKVTEKGKDVELRCDPISGHTALYWYRQSLGQGLEFLIYFQGNSAPDKSGLPSDRFSAERTGGSVSTLTIQRTQQEDSAVYLCASSLAFRGSEQYFGPGTRLTVT.

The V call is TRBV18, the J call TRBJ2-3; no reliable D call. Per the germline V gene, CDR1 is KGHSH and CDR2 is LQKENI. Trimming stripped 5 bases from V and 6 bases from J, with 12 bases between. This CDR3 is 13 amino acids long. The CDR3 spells CASSKSIPDTQYF. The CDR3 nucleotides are TGTGCCAGCTCAAAGTCCATTCCGGATACGCAGTATTTT. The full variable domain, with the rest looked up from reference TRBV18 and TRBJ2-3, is NAGVMQNPRHLVRRRGQEARLRCSPMKGHSHVYWYRQLPEEGLKFMVYLQKENIIDESGMPKERFSAEFPKEGPSILRIQQVVRGDSAAYFCASSKSIPDTQYFGPGTRLTVL.

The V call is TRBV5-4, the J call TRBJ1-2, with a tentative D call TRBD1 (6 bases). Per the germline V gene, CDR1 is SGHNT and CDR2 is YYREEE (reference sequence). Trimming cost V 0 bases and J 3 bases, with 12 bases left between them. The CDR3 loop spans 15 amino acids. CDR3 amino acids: CASSLGGHQDYGYTF. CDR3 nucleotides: TGTGCCAGCAGCTTGGGGGGGCATCAGGACTATGGCTACACCTTC. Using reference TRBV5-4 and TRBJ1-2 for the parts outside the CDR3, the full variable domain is ETGVTQSPTHLIKTRGQQVTLRCSSQSGHNTVSWYQQALGQGPQFIFQYYREEENGRGNFPPRFSGLQFPNYSSELNVNALELDDSALYLCASSLGGHQDYGYTFGSGTRLTVV.

Written as DNA, the CDR3 is TGTGCCAGCAGCTTTAAGTCCGGGCCTCCCTACGAGCAGTACTTC. Translated, it gives CASSFKSGPPYEQYF. The chain recombines TRBV5-5 with TRBJ2-7; no definite D call. The CDR3 covers 15 residues. Trimming shortened V by 2 bases and J by 2 bases, and 14 bases separated the two germline ends. Germline CDR1 and CDR2: SGHKS and YYEKEE (reference sequence).

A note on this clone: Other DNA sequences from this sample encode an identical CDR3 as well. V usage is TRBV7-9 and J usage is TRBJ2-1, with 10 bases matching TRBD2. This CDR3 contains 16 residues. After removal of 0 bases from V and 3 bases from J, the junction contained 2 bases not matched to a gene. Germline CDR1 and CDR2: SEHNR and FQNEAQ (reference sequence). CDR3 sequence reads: CASSLALAGVYNEQFF. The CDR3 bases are TGTGCCAGCAGCTTAGCGCTAGCGGGAGTCTACAATGAGCAGTTCTTC.

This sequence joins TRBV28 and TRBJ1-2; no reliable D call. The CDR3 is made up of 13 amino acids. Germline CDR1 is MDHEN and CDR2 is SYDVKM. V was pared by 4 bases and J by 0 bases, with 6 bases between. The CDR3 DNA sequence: TGTGCCAGCAGTTCCGGGACTAACTATGGCTACACCTTC. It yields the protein CASSSGTNYGYTF.

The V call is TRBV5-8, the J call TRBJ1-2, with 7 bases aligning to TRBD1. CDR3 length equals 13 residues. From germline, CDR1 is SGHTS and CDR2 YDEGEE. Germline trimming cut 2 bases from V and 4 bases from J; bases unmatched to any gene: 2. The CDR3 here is CASSLGTVYGYTF. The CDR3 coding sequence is TGTGCCAGCAGCTTAGGGACAGTCTATGGCTACACCTTC.